This passage covers 27 T cell receptor beta chains from one sample sequenced in a study of blood T cell repertoires in COVID-19. The data were produced by immunoSEQ multiplex PCR, yet TCRdb's version contains in-frame clones alone and is incomplete. The data contain 300,000 to 400,000 clones, more than 75% of them singletons. The sample was peripheral blood. These receptors all stem from a man aged 45-65 years with active or convalescent COVID-19.

The CDR3 loop reads CAWSVYRAGNQPQHF. DNA of the CDR3: TGTGCCTGGAGTGTATACAGGGCAGGCAATCAGCCCCAGCATTTT. The rearrangement uses TRBV30 and TRBJ1-5; possibly TRBD1 for D (6 bases). Deletions cut 0 bases from V and 2 bases from J, with 11 bases between. This CDR3 is built from 15 residues. Per germline, CDR1 GTSNPN and CDR2 SVGIG (reference sequence).

The count of this clone is one. The chain couples TRBV5-1 to TRBJ2-1; no reliable D call. The CDR3 has 13 amino acids. Germline V gene data show CDR1 as SGHRS and CDR2 as YFSETQ. The V end was cut by 1 base, the J end by 7 bases, with 9 bases between. The CDR3 DNA follows: TGCGCCAGCAGCTTGTCACCGACAAATGAGCAGTTCTTC. Its protein product is CASSLSPTNEQFF.

The rearrangement uses TRBV6-5 and TRBJ1-2; TRBD1 agrees at 7 bases. The length of the CDR3 is 13 residues. After removal of 5 bases from V and 10 bases from J, the junction contained 10 bases not matched to a gene. Germline CDR1 is MNHEY and CDR2 is SVGAGI. For the CDR3, the DNA is TGTGCCAGCAGTCTCCGGACAGGCTATATCTACACCTTC. Its protein product is CASSLRTGYIYTF.

The count of this clone is one. The J gene is TRBJ1-3, the V gene TRBV13; no definite D call. CDR1 and CDR2 from the germline V gene are PRHDT and FYEKMQ (reference sequence). The CDR3 loop spans 14 amino acids. Trimming pared 2 bases from V and 0 bases from J, leaving 5 bases between. CDR3 loop: CASSLILSGNTIYF. The CDR3 DNA reads TGTGCCAGCAGCTTAATCCTCTCTGGAAACACCATATATTTT.

The rearrangement links TRBV6-5 to TRBJ2-7; tentatively, D is TRBD1 (6 bases). The V and J ends lost 2 bases and 4 bases respectively, with 12 bases between them. The CDR3 is 14 amino acids. CDR1 and CDR2 from the germline V gene are MNHEY and SVGAGI. The CDR3 sequence: CASSYGGRGYEQYF. DNA for the CDR3: TGTGCCAGCAGTTACGGCGGCAGGGGTTACGAGCAGTACTTC.

This sequence joins TRBV3-1 (or the pseudogene TRBV3-2) and TRBJ2-3, with D maybe TRBD2 (5 bases). Germline lookup yields CDR1 LGHDT and CDR2 YNNKEL (reference sequence). CDR3 length: 16 amino acids. V was clipped by 2 bases and J by 2 bases, with 14 bases between them. CDR3 in DNA: TGTGCCAGCAGCCAAACCAAAGGAGGCGCCACAGATACGCAGTATTTT. Translation: CASSQTKGGATDTQYF.

In DNA form, the CDR3 reads TGTGCCAGCCTACCGGGACACCACACTGAAGCTTTCTTT. It is translated as CASLPGHHTEAFF. The genes are TRBV18 and TRBJ1-1, with a possible D match to TRBD1 (6 bases). From germline, CDR1 is KGHSH and CDR2 LQKENI. The CDR3 has 13 amino acids. Trimming removed 8 bases at V and 3 bases at J, with 13 bases between.

The J gene is TRBJ1-1, the V gene TRBV6-5; D perhaps matches TRBD1 (5 bases). The CDR3 is 13 residues long. CDR1 is MNHEY, CDR2 SVGAGI, per germline. V was shortened by 2 bases and J by 9 bases, with 13 bases between the two germline ends. CDR3 DNA sequence: TGTGCCAGCAGTTACCCTGGGACTCTTAAAGCTTTCTTT. It translates to CASSYPGTLKAFF.

The V gene is TRBV19, the J gene TRBJ1-4, with 10 bases lining up with TRBD1. Germline CDR1 and CDR2: LNHDA and SQIVND (reference sequence). CDR3 length: 13 residues. V shed 7 bases, J shed 7 bases, and the junction held 3 bases outside the gene matches. The CDR3 DNA follows: TGTGCCAGTACCCGGGACAGGGGTGAAAAACTGTTTTTT. Amino acid sequence: CASTRDRGEKLFF.

The rearrangement links TRBV28 to TRBJ2-1; weak D call: TRBD2 (5 bases). The CDR3 is made up of 16 amino acids. Trimming took 5 bases from V and 1 from J, leaving 15 bases between them. Germline values: CDR1 MDHEN, CDR2 SYDVKM. CDR3 nucleotides: TGTGCCAGCAGTCCCCCGAGCGGTCGATCCTACAATGAGCAGTTCTTC. This encodes CASSPPSGRSYNEQFF. Full variable domain (missing parts from reference TRBV28 and TRBJ2-1): DVKVTQSSRYLVKRTGEKVFLECVQDMDHENMFWYRQDPGLGLRLIYFSYDVKMKEKGDIPEGYSVSREKKERFSLILESASTNQTSMYLCASSPPSGRSYNEQFFGPGTRLTVL.

The chain recombines TRBV9 with TRBJ2-5; D is unresolved. Trimming shortened V by 4 bases and J by 5 bases, and 9 bases separated the two germline ends. Looked up from germline, CDR1 is SGDLS and CDR2 is YYNGEE. CDR3 size: 12 residues. The CDR3 DNA follows: TGTGCCAGCAGCCCATCCGGGGAGACCCAGTACTTC. Translation gives CASSPSGETQYF.

CDR3: CAISGGLGQGNYEQYF. CDR3 in DNA: TGTGCCATCAGTGGAGGGTTGGGACAGGGAAACTACGAGCAGTACTTC. This chain connects TRBV10-3 to TRBJ2-7; 9 bases line up with TRBD1. The CDR3 is made up of 16 amino acids. Trimming cost V 4 bases and J 3 bases; bases outside gene matches: 10. In germline, CDR1 is ENHRY, CDR2 SYGVKD.

The chain uses TRBV24-1 and TRBJ2-7, with 8 bases fitting TRBD1. V lost 9 bases and J lost 3; bases outside the gene matches: 3. Germline lookup yields CDR1 KGHDR and CDR2 SFDVKD. The CDR3 length is 12 residues. CDR3 nucleotide sequence: TGTGCCACCCAGGGGGCAGACTACGAGCAGTACTTC. Residues: CATQGADYEQYF.

V usage is TRBV7-9 and J usage is TRBJ2-7, with D perhaps matching TRBD1 (6 bases). V was cut by 5 bases and J by 2 bases, with 16 bases left in between. This CDR3 comprises 15 residues. CDR1 and CDR2 from the germline V gene are SEHNR and FQNEAQ (reference sequence). The DNA of the CDR3 is TGTGCCAGCAGCCGTGTAGAGGACAGCACCTACGAGCAGTACTTC. This gives the protein CASSRVEDSTYEQYF.

The V and J genes are TRBV27 and TRBJ1-2; 9 bases agree with TRBD1. Trimming at V came to 1 base and at J to 8 bases, leaving 8 bases not matched to a gene. The length of the CDR3 is 15 residues. Germline loops: CDR1 MNHEY, CDR2 SMNVEV (reference sequence). The chain's CDR3 is CASSLYPGQGEGYTF. CDR3 nucleotides: TGTGCCAGCAGTTTATACCCGGGACAGGGAGAGGGCTACACCTTC.

This clone was seen more than once but under ten times. CDR3 in amino acids: CASSPQGISTDTQYF. CDR3 sequence (DNA): TGTGCCAGCAGCCCACAGGGGATTAGCACAGATACGCAGTATTTT. The genes are TRBV7-3 and TRBJ2-3, with TRBD1 identical over 7 bases. Germline trimming cut 5 bases from V and 0 bases from J; bases unmatched to any gene: 5. The CDR3 runs to 15 residues. The germline CDR1 and CDR2 sequences are SGHTA and FQGTGA.

This chain links TRBV6-5 with TRBJ1-4; D uncertain. The CDR3 spans 16 residues. Trimming took 0 bases from V and 8 from J, leaving 16 bases between them. Germline lookup yields CDR1 MNHEY and CDR2 SVGAGI. For the CDR3, the DNA is TGTGCCAGCAGTTACTCCCCGACTTCCCGAGGGGAAAAACTGTTTTTT. Translating gives CASSYSPTSRGEKLFF.

This clone is a singleton in its sample. The chain recombines TRBV9 with TRBJ2-1; D may be TRBD2 (7 bases). The germline V gene has CDR1 SGDLS and CDR2 YYNGEE. The CDR3 totals 14 residues. V lost 2 bases to trimming and J lost 5 bases, with 11 bases between them. CDR3 bases: TGTGCCAGCAGCGTTACGGGGGGCAACAATGAGCAGTTCTTC. Translated, it gives CASSVTGGNNEQFF.

The chain is built from TRBV5-1 and TRBJ2-5; the match to TRBD2 covers 9 bases. Germline V gene lookup returns CDR1 SGHRS and CDR2 YFSETQ. V shed 9 bases, J shed 4 bases, and the junction held 7 bases outside the gene matches. The CDR3 contains 13 residues. The CDR3 protein is CATQVRGGETQYF. As DNA, the CDR3 is TGCGCCACCCAGGTGCGGGGGGGAGAGACCCAGTACTTC.

This chain connects TRBV2 to TRBJ1-1, with TRBD1 identical over 9 bases. Germline V lookup: CDR1 SNHLY, CDR2 FYNNEI. After removal of 5 bases from V and 5 bases from J, the junction contained 9 bases not matched to a gene. The CDR3 is made up of 15 amino acids. CDR3 nucleotides: TGTGCCAGCAGTCCACAGGGGGCGCCGTATACTGAAGCTTTCTTT. This codes for CASSPQGAPYTEAFF.

CDR3 protein: CASSSGALNTEAFF. In DNA form, the CDR3 reads TGTGCCAGCAGTTCAGGGGCCCTGAACACTGAAGCTTTCTTT. The chain employs TRBV28 and TRBJ1-1, with D perhaps TRBD1 (6 bases). The CDR3 loop spans 14 amino acids. In germline, CDR1 is MDHEN, CDR2 SYDVKM. Between the trimmed V and J ends, which lost 4 bases and 0 bases, there was a span of 9 bases.

DNA for the CDR3: TGTGCCAGCAGTGAACAAGAGGACACTGAAGCTTTCTTT. Translating gives CASSEQEDTEAFF. The V and J genes are TRBV6-1 and TRBJ1-1; the D is unclear. CDR1 is MNHNS, CDR2 SASEGT, per germline. Trimming removed 2 bases at V and 3 bases at J, with 7 bases between. The CDR3 is 13 amino acids.

CDR3 sequence: CASSILLDRGLDEQYF. DNA for the CDR3: TGTGCCAGTAGTATTCTTCTGGACAGGGGATTAGACGAGCAGTACTTC. This rearrangement joins TRBV19 to TRBJ2-7; 9 nucleotides align to TRBD1. This CDR3 has 16 residues. The trim removed 3 bases at V and 5 bases at J, leaving 11 bases unmatched. Per germline, CDR1 LNHDA and CDR2 SQIVND (reference sequence).

This clone was detected only once. J is TRBJ1-2 and V is TRBV29-1, with TRBD1 matching over 10 bases. Germline values: CDR1 SQVTM, CDR2 ANQGSEA. Unmatched junction bases numbered 5, after V lost 7 bases and J lost 3 bases. The CDR3 length is 13 residues. In nucleotides, the CDR3 is TGCAGCGCCGTAGGGACAGGGGACTATGGCTACACCTTC. As protein: CSAVGTGDYGYTF.

This clone appeared once. This chain connects TRBV15 to TRBJ1-6; 7 bases agree with TRBD1. The V and J ends lost 0 bases and 0 bases, in that order; junction bases with no gene match: 5. CDR3 length equals 18 residues. Per germline, CDR1 LNHNV and CDR2 YYDKDF (reference sequence). Written as DNA, the CDR3 is TGTGCCACCAGCAGAGATCGGGGGACAGTCTCCTATAATTCACCCCTCCACTTT. It yields the protein CATSRDRGTVSYNSPLHF.

The chain has TRBV6-1 and TRBJ2-7; maybe TRBD2 (6 bases). The CDR3 has 13 amino acids. Trimming took 0 bases from V and 12 from J, leaving 15 bases between them. CDR1 and CDR2 from the germline V gene are MNHNS and SASEGT. The CDR3 protein is CASSEAGGEVGYF. Written as DNA, the CDR3 is TGTGCCAGCAGTGAAGCAGGAGGGGAGGTGGGGTACTTC.

This sequence joins TRBV7-6 and TRBJ1-3; D is possibly TRBD1 (6 bases). Trimming stripped 2 bases from V and 0 bases from J, with 17 bases between. CDR1 and CDR2 from the germline V gene are SGHVS and FNYEAQ. The CDR3 runs to 18 residues. The CDR3 loop is CASSLRRVWDNSGNTIYF. DNA for the CDR3: TGTGCCAGCAGCTTAAGGAGAGTATGGGACAACTCTGGAAACACCATATATTTT.